This T cell receptor beta chain was captured by sequencing in a study of cytomegalovirus exposure and HLA in healthy donors. General observations from the study: TCR beta chains associated with HLA were, in a later analysis, more clonally expanded than equally common others. Presence/absence analyses supposed approximately even sequencing depth among donors. V- and J-gene trimming of TCR beta was linked (in a later analysis) to a missense DCLRE1C variant.

PCR employed 60 Vbeta and 13 Jbeta primers. The method was immunoSEQ multiplex PCR; TCRdb's version includes in-frame clones alone and lacks a portion of them. The sample carries about 97,000 clones, 50% to 70% recorded once. This clone came up once. What it binds is unknown. Unmatched junction bases numbered 7, after V lost 4 bases and J lost 6 bases. From germline, CDR1 is SNHLY and CDR2 FYNNEI. The CDR3 sequence is 15 residues long. The chain couples TRBV2 to TRBJ1-5; 9 nucleotides line up with TRBD1. The sequence came from a human donor in good health. The sequencing sample was made of PBMCs. This CDR3 is CASSGKQGAVQPQHF. DNA of the CDR3: TGTGCCAGCAGTGGGAAACAGGGGGCGGTTCAGCCCCAGCATTTT.